Listed here are 6 T cell receptor beta chains from one sample, sequenced in a study of a mutant IDH1 vaccine in newly diagnosed glioma. Sequenced by immunoSEQ multiplex PCR; TCRdb stores in-frame clones only, minus some. Of some 71,000 clones in the sample, approximately 86% were seen once. The antigens these receptors bind are not known. Described time point: week 35, safety follow-up. A 20-mer mutant IDH1 peptide at 300 ug was injected subcutaneously with topical imiquimod. The source material was PBMCs, sampled from a glioma patient whose treatment included an IDH1 peptide vaccine. These receptors were collected from a man aged 30-40 years with glioma.

The chain combines TRBV7-9 with TRBJ2-2; D assignment may be TRBD1 or TRBD2 (5 bases each). Trimming left V 2 bases short and J 7 bases short, with 17 bases between. Germline CDR1 SEHNR, CDR2 FQNEAQ (reference sequence). The CDR3 loop spans 16 amino acids. This chain's CDR3 is CASSLIGGVSFGELFF. CDR3 bases: TGTGCCAGCAGCTTAATTGGGGGAGTGAGTTTCGGGGAGCTGTTTTTT.

This clone was observed a few times. The gene calls are TRBV30 and TRBJ1-4; D not resolved. The V gene's germline CDR1 is GTSNPN and CDR2 SVGIG (reference sequence). The CDR3 is 12 amino acids. The V end was cut by 5 bases, the J end by 8 bases, with 12 bases between. The CDR3 loop reads CAWGGVGEKLFF. DNA of the CDR3: TGTGCCTGGGGCGGTGTCGGCGAAAAACTGTTTTTT.

This sequence joins TRBV2 and TRBJ1-1, with D possibly TRBD1 on 6 matching bases. The CDR3 has 15 amino acids. Germline lookup yields CDR1 SNHLY and CDR2 FYNNEI. The V gene lost 1 base and the J gene lost 2 bases, with 11 bases spanning the gap. The CDR3 bases are TGTGCCAGCAGTGAAGTACAGGGAGGTAACACTGAAGCTTTCTTT. Amino acid sequence: CASSEVQGGNTEAFF.

The chain has TRBV5-6 and TRBJ1-5; 10 nucleotides match TRBD1. Germline V gene sequence: CDR1 SGHDT, CDR2 YYEEEE. V lost 3 bases to trimming and J lost 2 bases; unmatched junction nucleotides: 5. CDR3 length: 16 residues. CDR3 coding DNA: TGTGCCAGCAGCTCGACAGGGGGCGAACGCAATCAGCCCCAGCATTTT. This sequence encodes CASSSTGGERNQPQHF.

This chain uses TRBV15 with TRBJ2-5; 7 nucleotides match TRBD2. The end of the DNA is better explained by TRBJ2-7, so the J call may be wrong. The germline V gene encodes CDR1 LNHNV and CDR2 YYDKDF (reference sequence). CDR3 length: 15 residues. The CDR3: CATSRDPGGTYEQYF. The CDR3 DNA reads as TGTGCCACCAGCAGAGATCCGGGGGGTACCTACGAGCAGTACTTC.

The rearrangement links TRBV6-5 to TRBJ2-1; a weak D match, TRBD2 (5 bases). The CDR3 is made up of 12 amino acids. V was shortened by 0 bases and J by 12 bases, with 9 bases between the two germline ends. Germline assignment: CDR1 MNHEY and CDR2 SVGAGI. The CDR3 nucleotides are TGTGCCAGCAGTTACTCGGGGAGCATGCAGTTCTTC. It translates to CASSYSGSMQFF.